The rows below give T cell receptor beta chains drawn from one sample of a study of beta chain features in type 1 diabetes. Profiling relied on immunoSEQ multiplex PCR, and the TCRdb table lists in-frame clones only, not all of them. The sample contains 240,000 or so clones, over 20% of which appear only once. Sample: naive CD4+ T cells from blood. These receptor sequences come from a woman aged 40 to 55 with type 1 diabetes. The CDR3 runs from the conserved cysteine through the conserved F or W. Each record gives: D gene, V gene, J gene, clone size, CDR3 DNA, CDR3 protein. D genes are given only for firm matches. Clone size is given for some rows only: seen once, a few or many times, or a class if the clone is expanded.

D gene: -; V gene: TRBV18; J gene: TRBJ1-2; clone size: few; CDR3 DNA: TGTGCCAGCTCACCCGTAGGGGCAGCCAACTATGGCTACACCTTC; CDR3 protein: CASSPVGAANYGYTF
D gene: TRBD1; V gene: TRBV18; J gene: TRBJ1-2; clone size: -; CDR3 DNA: TGTGCCAGCTCGCTAACCGGGACAGGGTATGGCTACACCTTC; CDR3 protein: CASSLTGTGYGYTF
D gene: -; V gene: TRBV14; J gene: TRBJ1-2; clone size: few; CDR3 DNA: TGTGCCAGCAGCCAAGGGGGCGTCCCTTATGGCTACACCTTC; CDR3 protein: CASSQGGVPYGYTF
D gene: TRBD2; V gene: TRBV27; J gene: TRBJ2-2; clone size: -; CDR3 DNA: TGTGCCAGCAGTTTCAAAAGCGGGGGGATATATCTCGGGGAGCTGTTTTTT; CDR3 protein: CASSFKSGGIYLGELFF
D gene: -; V gene: TRBV6-5; J gene: TRBJ1-5; clone size: few; CDR3 DNA: TGTGCCAGCGGCCTCGGGACACCTTATCAGCCCCAGCATTTT; CDR3 protein: CASGLGTPYQPQHF
D gene: -; V gene: TRBV5-4; J gene: TRBJ2-7; clone size: -; CDR3 DNA: TGTGCCAGCAGCTTGGTCCCTAGCTCCTACGAGCAGTACTTC; CDR3 protein: CASSLVPSSYEQYF
D gene: -; V gene: TRBV6-5; J gene: TRBJ2-1; clone size: few; CDR3 DNA: TGTGCCAGCATGGTGGCGGCGGGGATGGACAATGAGCAGTTCTTC; CDR3 protein: CASMVAAGMDNEQFF
D gene: -; V gene: TRBV2; J gene: TRBJ2-7; clone size: -; CDR3 DNA: TGTGCCAGCAGTCAACAGTCCTACGAGCAGTACTTC; CDR3 protein: CASSQQSYEQYF
D gene: -; V gene: TRBV30; J gene: TRBJ1-1; clone size: -; CDR3 DNA: TGTGCCTGGAGCATGTCCTGGGGGGGAGCTTTCTTT; CDR3 protein: CAWSMSWGGAFF
D gene: TRBD1; V gene: TRBV28; J gene: TRBJ2-7; clone size: -; CDR3 DNA: TGTGCCAGCAGTTCAACAGGGGTGGGGGAGCAGTACTTC; CDR3 protein: CASSSTGVGEQYF
D gene: -; V gene: TRBV11-1; J gene: TRBJ2-2; clone size: few; CDR3 DNA: TGTGCCAGCAGCTCTCACGGGAACACCGGGGAGCTGTTTTTT; CDR3 protein: CASSSHGNTGELFF
D gene: TRBD2; V gene: TRBV25-1; J gene: TRBJ2-7; clone size: -; CDR3 DNA: TGTGCCAGCAGTGAGTCCGGAGCGGGACGGTACTACGAGCAGTACTTC; CDR3 protein: CASSESGAGRYYEQYF
D gene: TRBD1; V gene: TRBV30; J gene: TRBJ1-1; clone size: -; CDR3 DNA: TGTGCCTGGAGCCGAGGGACAGTGGAAGCTTTCTTT; CDR3 protein: CAWSRGTVEAFF
D gene: TRBD2; V gene: TRBV5-1; J gene: TRBJ2-5; clone size: few; CDR3 DNA: TGCGCCAGCAGCTTGGAGCGGGGGCCTGGGTGGGAGACCCAGTACTTC; CDR3 protein: CASSLERGPGWETQYF
D gene: -; V gene: TRBV29-1; J gene: TRBJ1-2; clone size: -; CDR3 DNA: TGCAGCGTTGCGCTACTCTATGGCTACACCTTC; CDR3 protein: CSVALLYGYTF
D gene: -; V gene: TRBV5-1; J gene: TRBJ2-3; clone size: -; CDR3 DNA: TGCGCCAGCAGGGAGGCGCCGACCGACACAGATACGCAGTATTTT; CDR3 protein: CASREAPTDTDTQYF
D gene: TRBD2; V gene: TRBV2; J gene: TRBJ2-2; clone size: -; CDR3 DNA: TGTGCCTCACAGGAGACTAGCTCCGACACCGGGGAGCTGTTTTTT; CDR3 protein: CASQETSSDTGELFF
D gene: -; V gene: TRBV29-1; J gene: TRBJ2-5; clone size: few; CDR3 DNA: TGCAGCGTTGCCGGGACTCCCAGGGGGGAGACCCAGTACTTC; CDR3 protein: CSVAGTPRGETQYF
D gene: -; V gene: TRBV29-1; J gene: TRBJ1-1; clone size: -; CDR3 DNA: TGCAGCGTCCGGAGGACAGAGGCCACTGAAGCTTTCTTT; CDR3 protein: CSVRRTEATEAFF
D gene: -; V gene: TRBV5-1; J gene: TRBJ1-1; clone size: -; CDR3 DNA: TGCGCCAGCAGCTTCGGACAGCCGAACACTGAAGCTTTCTTT; CDR3 protein: CASSFGQPNTEAFF
D gene: -; V gene: TRBV5-1; J gene: TRBJ1-1; clone size: -; CDR3 DNA: TGCGCCAGCAGCTTGGCCGGGTCGGGGGACACTGAAGCTTTCTTT; CDR3 protein: CASSLAGSGDTEAFF
D gene: -; V gene: TRBV9; J gene: TRBJ2-3; clone size: few; CDR3 DNA: TGTGCCAGCAGCGTATTCTCCGGGGGATTCGCAGATACGCAGTATTTT; CDR3 protein: CASSVFSGGFADTQYF
D gene: -; V gene: TRBV29-1; J gene: TRBJ2-5; clone size: -; CDR3 DNA: TGCAGCGTCTTGACAGGCGCCGAGACCCAGTACTTC; CDR3 protein: CSVLTGAETQYF
D gene: -; V gene: TRBV7-2; J gene: TRBJ2-5; clone size: -; CDR3 DNA: TGTGCCAGCAGCTTAGGGGCAGCTTACCAAGAGACCCAGTACTTC; CDR3 protein: CASSLGAAYQETQYF
D gene: TRBD2; V gene: TRBV7-2; J gene: TRBJ2-7; clone size: few; CDR3 DNA: TGTGCCACTAGCGGGGCGAATACCTACGAGCAGTACTTC; CDR3 protein: CATSGANTYEQYF
D gene: -; V gene: TRBV5-1; J gene: TRBJ2-1; clone size: -; CDR3 DNA: TGCGCCAGCAGCCCCCCGTACTCCGGCTACAATGAGCAGTTCTTC; CDR3 protein: CASSPPYSGYNEQFF
D gene: -; V gene: TRBV6-6; J gene: TRBJ1-5; clone size: -; CDR3 DNA: TGTGCGTCGGAGGTAGAGGGCAATCAGCCCCAGCATTTT; CDR3 protein: CASEVEGNQPQHF
D gene: TRBD2; V gene: TRBV25-1; J gene: TRBJ2-3; clone size: few; CDR3 DNA: TGTGCCAGCGGCCCCGGGGGGGCAAGGGCAGATACGCAGTATTTT; CDR3 protein: CASGPGGARADTQYF
D gene: TRBD2; V gene: TRBV7-9; J gene: TRBJ2-1; clone size: -; CDR3 DNA: TGTGCCAGCAGCTCCCAGGGGACTAGCCCCAATGAGCAGTTCTTC; CDR3 protein: CASSSQGTSPNEQFF
D gene: TRBD2; V gene: TRBV11-2; J gene: TRBJ2-1; clone size: -; CDR3 DNA: TGTGCCAGCAGCTTAGAACTGGGACTAGCGGGCCTTAGCTCCTACAATGAGCAGTTCTTC; CDR3 protein: CASSLELGLAGLSSYNEQFF
D gene: TRBD2; V gene: TRBV7-2; J gene: TRBJ2-7; clone size: few; CDR3 DNA: TGTGCCAGCAGCTTAGCCTTGACTAGCGGCTACGAGCAGTACTTC; CDR3 protein: CASSLALTSGYEQYF
D gene: TRBD1; V gene: TRBV29-1; J gene: TRBJ1-1; clone size: -; CDR3 DNA: TGCAGGGCGGGCAGGGGGCAGGACACTGAAGCTTTCTTT; CDR3 protein: CRAGRGQDTEAFF
D gene: -; V gene: TRBV27; J gene: TRBJ2-5; clone size: few; CDR3 DNA: TGTGCCAGCAGTTTAGGAGGGAGGGAGACCCAGTACTTC; CDR3 protein: CASSLGGRETQYF
D gene: -; V gene: TRBV30; J gene: TRBJ2-5; clone size: few; CDR3 DNA: TGTGCCTGGAGGGGGGGGCCAGGACGACGAGAGACCCAGTACTTC; CDR3 protein: CAWRGGPGRRETQYF
D gene: TRBD1; V gene: TRBV11-3; J gene: TRBJ1-1; clone size: -; CDR3 DNA: TGTGCCAGCAGCCTCCGACAGGGCCCGAACACTGAAGCTTTCTTT; CDR3 protein: CASSLRQGPNTEAFF
D gene: TRBD1; V gene: TRBV9; J gene: TRBJ1-1; clone size: -; CDR3 DNA: TGTGCCAGCAGCGCGCCGGGACAGGCAATGAACACTGAAGCTTTCTTT; CDR3 protein: CASSAPGQAMNTEAFF
D gene: -; V gene: TRBV4-3; J gene: TRBJ2-1; clone size: -; CDR3 DNA: TGCGCCAGCAGCCGAGGGACAACAGAGCAGTTCTTC; CDR3 protein: CASSRGTTEQFF
D gene: TRBD1; V gene: TRBV30; J gene: TRBJ2-7; clone size: few; CDR3 DNA: TGTGCCTGGAGGGACCCCGGGACAGGGGCCTACGAGCAGTACTTC; CDR3 protein: CAWRDPGTGAYEQYF
D gene: -; V gene: TRBV30; J gene: TRBJ2-5; clone size: few; CDR3 DNA: TGTGCCTGGAGTACAGGGTCGGTAGGGACCCAGTACTTC; CDR3 protein: CAWSTGSVGTQYF
D gene: -; V gene: TRBV4-2; J gene: TRBJ2-7; clone size: -; CDR3 DNA: TGTGCCAGCAGCCAATGGGAGGCTGGAGGCTACGAGCAGTACTTC; CDR3 protein: CASSQWEAGGYEQYF
D gene: TRBD1; V gene: TRBV5-1; J gene: TRBJ1-2; clone size: -; CDR3 DNA: TGCGCCAGCAGCTCGGACAGGGGGGCTAGCAGCTACACCTTC; CDR3 protein: CASSSDRGASSYTF
D gene: TRBD2; V gene: TRBV5-1; J gene: TRBJ2-3; clone size: few; CDR3 DNA: TGCGCCAGCAGAGCCGGGACTACCACAGATACGCAGTATTTT; CDR3 protein: CASRAGTTTDTQYF
D gene: TRBD2; V gene: TRBV9; J gene: TRBJ2-2; clone size: -; CDR3 DNA: TGTGCCAGCAGCGTAAGCGGGGGGCCCACCGGGGAGCTGTTTTTT; CDR3 protein: CASSVSGGPTGELFF
D gene: TRBD1; V gene: TRBV7-2; J gene: TRBJ2-5; clone size: -; CDR3 DNA: TGTGCCAGCAGCTTAGAGGGGGCCTTCCGGGAGACCCAGTACTTC; CDR3 protein: CASSLEGAFRETQYF
D gene: -; V gene: TRBV29-1; J gene: TRBJ1-1; clone size: few; CDR3 DNA: TGCAGCGGGCAGGGAAATGGGAACACTGAAGCTTTCTTT; CDR3 protein: CSGQGNGNTEAFF
D gene: -; V gene: TRBV29-1; J gene: TRBJ1-2; clone size: few; CDR3 DNA: TGCAGCGTTGAAGGGAGGGTCGACGGCTACACCTTC; CDR3 protein: CSVEGRVDGYTF
D gene: -; V gene: TRBV15; J gene: TRBJ1-1; clone size: -; CDR3 DNA: TGTGCCACCAGCCTTCAGCTGAGCGTAAAAGGTACTGAAGCTTTCTTT; CDR3 protein: CATSLQLSVKGTEAFF
D gene: -; V gene: TRBV28; J gene: TRBJ1-5; clone size: -; CDR3 DNA: TGTGCCAGCAGGGAGGCCGTCAAAGCCCAGCATTTT; CDR3 protein: CASREAVKAQHF
D gene: -; V gene: TRBV15; J gene: TRBJ2-1; clone size: few; CDR3 DNA: TGTGCCACCAGCAGAGACCTAAGGGACATCGGAAGTAGGGCCTACAATGAGCAGTTCTTC; CDR3 protein: CATSRDLRDIGSRAYNEQFF
D gene: TRBD2; V gene: TRBV7-3; J gene: TRBJ2-3; clone size: -; CDR3 DNA: TGTGCCAGCAGCAAGACGGGGGGTTACATGGATACGCAGTATTTT; CDR3 protein: CASSKTGGYMDTQYF
D gene: -; V gene: TRBV30; J gene: TRBJ1-1; clone size: few; CDR3 DNA: TGTGCCTGGACGGGACTGATGCCAACTGAAGCTTTCTTT; CDR3 protein: CAWTGLMPTEAFF
D gene: TRBD1; V gene: TRBV6-6; J gene: TRBJ2-7; clone size: -; CDR3 DNA: TGTGCCAGCAGGCAGGGGGCGAGGGAGCAGTACTTC; CDR3 protein: CASRQGAREQYF
D gene: -; V gene: TRBV18; J gene: TRBJ2-5; clone size: -; CDR3 DNA: TGTGCCAGCTCACCAAACCGGGACTTCCCGGCCCAGTACTTC; CDR3 protein: CASSPNRDFPAQYF